In this sample, the clone carrying this T cell receptor beta chain turned up once. Its specificity is unknown. This record belongs to a study of radiotherapy plus CTLA-4 blockade in lung cancer. Overall study: Objective responses arose in around a sixth of patients, and 25% to 35% experienced disease control. The study's findings and limits: Among blood TCR repertoires after radiotherapy plus ipilimumab, tumor-derived clones expanded. Early clone dynamics of blood T cells, plus interferon-beta, reportedly predicted response best.

Clones were sequenced by immunoSEQ multiplex PCR, and TCRdb holds only the in-frame ones, with some missing. Here the sample spans some 78,000 clones, approximately 86% being singletons. Alongside CTLA-4 blockade with ipilimumab, patients with chemo-refractory metastatic non-small-cell lung cancer received focal radiation. Germline CDR1 SQVTM, CDR2 ANQGSEA. V lost 7 bases and J lost 2, with 12 bases in between. The CDR3 spans 13 residues. The chain employs TRBV29-1 and TRBJ1-3; perhaps TRBD1 as D (6 bases). The sequence was collected from a human donor with non-small cell lung cancer who had stable disease on radiotherapy plus ipilimumab. Sample: peripheral blood, taken from a patient treated with radiotherapy plus ipilimumab. The CDR3 coding sequence is TGCAGCGGGGCCAGGGGAACTGGAAACACCATATATTTT. Translated, it gives CSGARGTGNTIYF.